These 15 T cell receptor beta chains share one sample of origin, sequenced in a study of tissue T cells after allogeneic stem cell transplantation. The table came from immunoSEQ multiplex PCR; TCRdb's copy has only in-frame clones and leaves some out. Among roughly 50,000 clones, about three quarters were seen once, and the ten largest hold around 0.6%. The sequencing input was sorted cells pooled from one or two spleens. The receptors stem from a pool of C57BL/6 mice in good health.

On this clone: Gene names denote mouse genes. The read ends 1 residue early relative to the CDR3; the germline J gene fills the gap. The chain employs TRBV3 and TRBJ1-4, with TRBD1 as a possible D gene (6 bases). The V end was cut by 1 base, the J end by 3 bases, with 9 bases between. The CDR3 is 15 residues long. CDR1 is SNHLY and CDR2 is FYNGKV in the germline V gene (reference sequence). The CDR3 here is CASSLGGGPNERLFF. The sequenced part of the CDR3 DNA is TGTGCCAGCAGCTTAGGAGGGGGGCCCAACGAAAGATTATTT.

Turning to this clone: The genes are named according to mouse. The CDR3 end lies 1 residue beyond the end of the read and is filled in from the germline J gene. V usage is TRBV13-2 and J usage is TRBJ2-5; TRBD2 matches 11 bases. This CDR3 contains 14 residues. Germline V CDR1 and CDR2: NNHNN, SYGAGS (reference sequence). Germline trimming cut 0 bases from V and 8 bases from J; bases unmatched to any gene: 2. The CDR3 loop is CASGDAGTGGTQYF. The part of the CDR3 DNA that was read is TGTGCCAGCGGTGATGCGGGGACTGGGGGCACCCAGTAC.

As to this clone: The gene symbols are mouse symbols. The read falls 1 residue short of the CDR3 end, and the missing part is taken from the germline J gene. Other DNA sequences within the sample encode an identical CDR3. The chain employs TRBV4 and TRBJ2-7; 11 bases are a match to TRBD2. After removal of 5 bases from V and 4 bases from J, the junction contained 4 bases not matched to a gene. Germline V gives CDR1 LGHDT, CDR2 YNNKQL (reference sequence). This CDR3 comprises 14 residues. The covered CDR3 bases are TGTGCCAGCAGCCCGGGGACTGGGGGATATGAACAGTAC. Translated, it gives CASSPGTGGYEQY. In full, the CDR3 reads CASSPGTGGYEQYF.

As for this clone: Genes and germline are mouse. The read stops 1 residue short of the end of the CDR3; the missing end is completed from the germline J gene. This rearrangement joins TRBV29 to TRBJ2-7; 9 nucleotides match TRBD1. The germline CDR1 and CDR2 sequences are MSHET and SYDVDS. This CDR3 contains 15 residues. With V trimmed by 5 bases and J by 2 bases, 7 bases remained unmatched. The sequenced CDR3 bases are TGTGCTAGCAGTCACAGGGGGCTGGGGGCCTATGAACAGTAC. Amino acids: CASSHRGLGAYEQY. The full CDR3 is CASSHRGLGAYEQYF.

As for this clone: The gene symbols are mouse symbols. The read falls 1 residue short of the CDR3 end, and the missing part is taken from the germline J gene. This chain connects TRBV19 to TRBJ2-2; D unclear. This CDR3 contains 13 residues. Trimming left V 2 bases short and J 2 bases short, with 4 bases between. CDR1 FNHDT and CDR2 SITEND come from the germline V gene (reference sequence). Incomplete CDR3 DNA: TGTGCCAGCAGTATTCACAACACCGGGCAGCTCTAC. It specifies CASSIHNTGQLY. The whole CDR3 reads CASSIHNTGQLYF.

In regard to this clone: Gene names refer to mouse genes. Read data end 1 residue before the CDR3 end; the end is taken from the germline J gene. The V and J genes are TRBV26 and TRBJ2-5, with a possible D match to TRBD1 (5 bases). The germline V gene encodes CDR1 KGHPV and CDR2 FQNQEV (reference sequence). The CDR3 has 14 amino acids. Trimming took 3 bases from V and 3 from J, leaving 10 bases between them. The DNA read from the CDR3 is TGTGCCAGCAGTCTCGGACAAAGACAAGACACCCAGTAC. It encodes CASSLGQRQDTQY. In full, the CDR3 is CASSLGQRQDTQYF.

As concerns this clone: Here the gene names and germline are mouse. The read ends 1 residue shy of where the CDR3 ends; the end is completed using the germline J gene. V usage is TRBV16 and J usage is TRBJ1-2, with D uncertain. The V end was cut by 0 bases, the J end by 2 bases, with 10 bases between. The germline V gene has CDR1 SGHSA and CDR2 FRNQAP. There are 15 residues in the CDR3. The CDR3 bases that were read are TGTGCAAGCAGCTTAGAAGGGTACGCGAACTCCGACTACACC. Its translation: CASSLEGYANSDYT. The complete CDR3 reads CASSLEGYANSDYTF.

Details on this clone: Mouse gene names and germline throughout. The read terminates 1 residue before the CDR3 end, so the remaining end is supplied by the germline J gene. V and J are TRBV14 and TRBJ2-3; D not certain. Trimming shortened V by 5 bases and J by 0 bases, and 13 bases separated the two germline ends. Germline assignment: CDR1 SGHDT and CDR2 FRDEAV. This CDR3 comprises 15 residues. CDR3 amino acids: CASRSDPFSAETLYF. CDR3 bases read: TGTGCCAGCAGATCAGACCCATTTAGTGCAGAAACGCTGTAT.

Concerning this clone: Gene names and germline refer to mouse. The sequence runs out 1 residue before the end of the CDR3; the remainder is reconstructed from the germline J gene. V usage is TRBV19 and J usage is TRBJ2-4, with 9 bases matching TRBD2. Per germline, CDR1 FNHDT and CDR2 SITEND (reference sequence). This CDR3 is 15 amino acids long. J lost 7 bases, V lost 0 bases, and 6 bases had no gene match. CDR3 protein: CASSIVWGGGDTLYF. The part of the CDR3 DNA that was read is TGTGCCAGCAGTATAGTCTGGGGGGGAGGGGACACCTTGTAC.

Remarks on this clone: The genes and germline here are from mouse. The read is 1 residue too short to cover the CDR3 end, so that end is filled in from the germline J gene. V is TRBV24 and J is TRBJ2-4; the match to TRBD1 covers 8 bases. This CDR3 spans 16 amino acids. From germline, CDR1 is KGHTA and CDR2 FRNEEI. V lost 4 bases, J lost 2 bases, and 8 bases stayed unmatched. Incomplete CDR3 DNA: TGTGCCAGCAGTCCAGACAGGGGAGGTGATCAAAACACCTTGTAC. Translation: CASSPDRGGDQNTLY. The whole CDR3 sequence is CASSPDRGGDQNTLYF.

A note on this clone: The gene names given are mouse names. The read comes to an end 1 residue before the CDR3 does, leaving the germline J gene to fill in the end. This chain links TRBV13-2 with TRBJ2-5, with 8 bases that match TRBD2. This CDR3 contains 13 residues. The germline CDR1 and CDR2 sequences are NNHNN and SYGAGS (reference sequence). V was clipped by 6 bases and J by 2 bases; unmatched bases: 2. Incomplete CDR3 DNA: TGTGCCAGCGATCTGGGGGGCCAAGACACCCAGTAC. Translated: CASDLGGQDTQY. The CDR3 in full is CASDLGGQDTQYF.

Regarding this clone: Mouse names are used for the genes. The read terminates 1 residue ahead of where the CDR3 ends, so the germline J gene completes it. This chain uses TRBV13-1 with TRBJ1-3; 7 nucleotides agree with TRBD1. CDR1 and CDR2 (germline): NSHNY, SYGAGN. V lost 2 bases and J lost 0; bases outside the gene matches: 5. This CDR3 is built from 16 residues. CDR3 DNA, as far as it was read: TGTGCCAGCAGTGACTGGACAGGCTATTCTGGAAATACGCTCTAT. It is translated as CASSDWTGYSGNTLY. The CDR3 reads in full as CASSDWTGYSGNTLYF.

Notes on this clone: The gene names given are mouse names. With the read ending 1 residue before the CDR3 end, the germline J gene is used to fill in that end. The rearrangement joins TRBV13-3 to TRBJ2-5; D possibly matches TRBD1 or TRBD2 (6 bases each). CDR1 and CDR2 (germline): NNHDY, SYVADS. V was pared by 5 bases and J by 0 bases, with 13 bases between. The CDR3 totals 15 residues. This CDR3 is CASRHRDFNQDTQYF. The DNA read from the CDR3 is TGTGCCAGCAGACACAGGGACTTTAACCAAGACACCCAGTAC.

This clone was found once. The genes are named according to mouse. The CDR3 end is not reached by the read, which stops 1 residue before it; the germline J gene fills it in. The rearrangement joins TRBV3 to TRBJ1-2; 8 bases are a match to TRBD1. Germline CDR1 and CDR2: SNHLY and FYNGKV (reference sequence). The CDR3 is 14 amino acids. J lost 4 bases, V lost 3 bases, and 4 bases had no gene match. The sequenced part of the CDR3 DNA is TGTGCCAGCAGCTTGCGGACAGGGCTCTCCGACTACACC. Translated, it gives CASSLRTGLSDYT. The CDR3 in full is CASSLRTGLSDYTF.

With regard to this clone: Gene names and germline match the mouse. The read gets to within 1 residue of the CDR3 end, and the germline J gene fills in the rest. V and J are TRBV12-1 and TRBJ2-7, with 10 positions matching TRBD2. Germline assignment: CDR1 SGHSN and CDR2 HYEKVE. The trim removed 0 bases at V and 4 bases at J, leaving 5 bases unmatched. This CDR3 has 15 residues. The CDR3 bases that were read are TGTGCCAGCTCTCTCGAGGGACTGGGGTCTTATGAACAGTAC. Its translation is CASSLEGLGSYEQY. The entire CDR3 protein is CASSLEGLGSYEQYF.